Listed below are T cell receptor beta chains from one sample, sequenced in a study of identifying expanded T cells in peripheral blood. Generated by immunoSEQ multiplex PCR, the TCRdb table keeps only in-frame clones and is missing some. The table records 100,000 or so clones, around 88% of them present only once. Sequencing input: blood. The receptor source for this set is a person aged 18 to 70 in good health. CDR3s leave out the opening cysteine and the closing phenylalanine or tryptophan. The order of the fields is CDR3 length, J gene, V gene, CDR3 protein.

CDR3 length: 10; J gene: TRBJ2-2; V gene: TRBV29-1; CDR3 protein: SVAGNTGELF
CDR3 length: 15; J gene: TRBJ2-3; V gene: TRBV19; CDR3 protein: ASSSSRDRTYTDTQY
CDR3 length: 11; J gene: TRBJ2-5; V gene: TRBV7-6; CDR3 protein: ASSPRQQETQY
CDR3 length: 12; J gene: TRBJ1-2; V gene: TRBV27; CDR3 protein: ASSLSGTGYGYT
CDR3 length: 12; J gene: TRBJ1-5; V gene: TRBV10-3; CDR3 protein: AISARGPDQPQH
CDR3 length: 13; J gene: TRBJ1-6; V gene: TRBV7-2; CDR3 protein: VSSLVSSVNSPLH
CDR3 length: 15; J gene: TRBJ2-3; V gene: TRBV7-2; CDR3 protein: ASSLARLAGGRDTQY
CDR3 length: 13; J gene: TRBJ2-7; V gene: TRBV5-1; CDR3 protein: ASSFRTGPSYEQY
CDR3 length: 12; J gene: TRBJ1-5; V gene: TRBV5-6; CDR3 protein: ASSLGQGYQPQH
CDR3 length: 10; J gene: TRBJ1-2; V gene: TRBV11-2; CDR3 protein: ASSLGNYGYT
CDR3 length: 16; J gene: TRBJ2-3; V gene: TRBV7-2; CDR3 protein: ASSLVGLAGVRADTQY
CDR3 length: 12; J gene: TRBJ1-2; V gene: TRBV4-3; CDR3 protein: ASSQDRSNYGYT
CDR3 length: 13; J gene: TRBJ2-3; V gene: TRBV7-2; CDR3 protein: ASSLEGVSTDTQY
CDR3 length: 14; J gene: TRBJ1-1; V gene: TRBV6-5; CDR3 protein: ASSYLKRGGNTEAF
CDR3 length: 9; J gene: TRBJ2-7; V gene: TRBV20-1; CDR3 protein: SARSAYEQY
CDR3 length: 13; J gene: TRBJ2-3; V gene: TRBV4-3; CDR3 protein: ASSQGPGITDTQY
CDR3 length: 15; J gene: TRBJ2-5; V gene: TRBV7-9; CDR3 protein: ASSLVSLTSGGETQY
CDR3 length: 12; J gene: TRBJ1-2; V gene: TRBV19; CDR3 protein: ASSTRAWLGGYT
CDR3 length: 14; J gene: TRBJ1-2; V gene: TRBV9; CDR3 protein: ASSVRGQGANYGYT
CDR3 length: 11; J gene: TRBJ2-1; V gene: TRBV6-5; CDR3 protein: ASRRTGLGEQF
CDR3 length: 13; J gene: TRBJ2-1; V gene: TRBV7-2; CDR3 protein: ASSSVGSSYNEQF
CDR3 length: 11; J gene: TRBJ1-2; V gene: TRBV6-5; CDR3 protein: ASTPGVAVGYT
CDR3 length: 12; J gene: TRBJ1-1; V gene: TRBV6-5; CDR3 protein: ASNRQGKRTEAF
CDR3 length: 12; J gene: TRBJ1-5; V gene: TRBV7-2; CDR3 protein: ASSLNPPPQPQH
CDR3 length: 11; J gene: TRBJ1-2; V gene: TRBV6-5; CDR3 protein: ASSYGGSYGYT
CDR3 length: 10; J gene: TRBJ2-5; V gene: TRBV6-6; CDR3 protein: ASRGEPKTQY
CDR3 length: 13; J gene: TRBJ2-2; V gene: TRBV10-3; CDR3 protein: AINGGAPNTGELF
CDR3 length: 12; J gene: TRBJ2-7; V gene: TRBV18; CDR3 protein: ASSRRQTPYEQY
CDR3 length: 9; J gene: TRBJ2-3; V gene: TRBV5-1; CDR3 protein: ASSLGDTQY